This T cell receptor (beta chain) is from a study of human CD8 memory T cell subsets. Libraries targeted TCR beta using 5' RACE with UMIs. No DNA is given; TCRdb re-called the 5' RACE reads and lists each CDR3 protein once. The ten most abundant clones cover roughly 20% of a sample with around 10,000 distinct CDR3 sequences. CCR7+ PD-1+ TIGIT+ early memory CD8+ cells with dysfunctional traits were TPEX. Material for sequencing was CD8+ T cells from PBMCs. The TCR comes from a human donor in good health.

This CDR3 reads CASSLRQGFEKLFF. The rearrangement links TRBV7-2 to TRBJ1-4. From germline, CDR1 is SGHTA and CDR2 FQGNSA. The CDR3 covers 14 residues.